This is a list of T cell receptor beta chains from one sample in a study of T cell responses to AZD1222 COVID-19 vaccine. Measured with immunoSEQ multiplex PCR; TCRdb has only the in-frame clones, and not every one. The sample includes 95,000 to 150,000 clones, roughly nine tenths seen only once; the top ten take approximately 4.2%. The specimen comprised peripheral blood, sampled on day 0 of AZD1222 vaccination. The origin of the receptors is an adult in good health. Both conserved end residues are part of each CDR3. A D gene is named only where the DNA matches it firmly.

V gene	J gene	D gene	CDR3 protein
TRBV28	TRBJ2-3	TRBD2	CASTIAGGPITQYF
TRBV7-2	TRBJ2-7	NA	CATTPSASSYEQYF
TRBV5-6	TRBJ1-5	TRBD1	CASSRTGVSNQPQHF
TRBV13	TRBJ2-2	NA	CASPHPSGESNGELFF
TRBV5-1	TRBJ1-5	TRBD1	CASSLGQGVEPQHF
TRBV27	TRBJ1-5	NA	CASRPTGINQPQHF
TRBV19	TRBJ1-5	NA	CASSPPGTTRTNQPQHF
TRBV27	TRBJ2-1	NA	CASSLGGPNEQFF
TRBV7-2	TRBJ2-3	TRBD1	CASSFRRGKDTQYF
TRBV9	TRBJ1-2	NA	CASSVVSLVGGYTF
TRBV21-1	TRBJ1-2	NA	CASSKESRDISYTF